This T cell receptor (beta chain) was retrieved from a study of cytomegalovirus exposure and HLA in healthy donors. Some clones are missing from TCRdb's copy, which holds only in-frame ones; the method was immunoSEQ multiplex PCR. The table records around 260,000 clones, 90% of them present only once. Concerning this clone: What it binds is unknown. Other DNA sequences in this specimen translate into the identical CDR3.

While the first cohort had 600 to 850 subjects, the donors belonged to the separate validation cohort of over a hundred subjects. This CDR3 has 14 residues. V was clipped by 6 bases and J by 4 bases; unmatched bases: 5. The germline V gene has CDR1 SQVTM and CDR2 ANQGSEA. Findings of the study overall: Listed as cytomegalovirus-associated were 164 TCR beta chains.

Sequenced material: PBMCs. The chain joins TRBV29-1 to TRBJ2-7, with 14 bases that match TRBD2. The clonotype comes from a woman aged 25 to 45 in good health and CMV-seronegative. CDR3 loop: CSVEGLAGAYEQYF. The CDR3 nucleotides read TGCAGCGTCGAGGGACTAGCGGGGGCATACGAGCAGTACTTC.